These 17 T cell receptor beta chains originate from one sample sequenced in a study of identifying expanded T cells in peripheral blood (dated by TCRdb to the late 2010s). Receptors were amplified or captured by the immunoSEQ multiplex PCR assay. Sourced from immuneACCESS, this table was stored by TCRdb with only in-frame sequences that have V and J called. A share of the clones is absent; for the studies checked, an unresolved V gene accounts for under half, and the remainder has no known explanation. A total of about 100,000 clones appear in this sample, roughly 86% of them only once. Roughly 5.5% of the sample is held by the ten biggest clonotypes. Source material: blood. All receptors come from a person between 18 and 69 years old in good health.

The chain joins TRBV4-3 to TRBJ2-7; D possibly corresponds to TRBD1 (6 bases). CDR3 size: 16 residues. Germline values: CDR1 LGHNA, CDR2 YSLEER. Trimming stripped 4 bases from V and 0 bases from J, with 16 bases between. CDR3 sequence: CASSRQVGSDSYEQYF. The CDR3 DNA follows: TGCGCCAGCAGCCGACAGGTTGGGAGTGACTCCTACGAGCAGTACTTC.

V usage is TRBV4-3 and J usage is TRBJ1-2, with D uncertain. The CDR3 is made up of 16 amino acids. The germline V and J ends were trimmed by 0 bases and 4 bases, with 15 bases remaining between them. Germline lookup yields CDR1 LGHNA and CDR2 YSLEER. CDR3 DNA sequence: TGCGCCAGCAGCCAAGAACTCTACTGGGCTGCCTATGGCTACACCTTC. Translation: CASSQELYWAAYGYTF.

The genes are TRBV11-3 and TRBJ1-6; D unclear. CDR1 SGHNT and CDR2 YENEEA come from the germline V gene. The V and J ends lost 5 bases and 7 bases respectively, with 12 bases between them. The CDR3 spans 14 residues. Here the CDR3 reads CASSPRIQNSPLHF. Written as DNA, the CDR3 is TGTGCCAGCAGCCCCCGTATACAGAATTCACCCCTCCACTTT.

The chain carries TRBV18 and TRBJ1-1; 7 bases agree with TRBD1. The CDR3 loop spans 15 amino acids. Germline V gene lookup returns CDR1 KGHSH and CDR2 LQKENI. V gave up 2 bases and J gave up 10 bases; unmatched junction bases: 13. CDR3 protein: CASSPRDSFDSGAFF. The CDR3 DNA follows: TGTGCCAGCTCACCAAGGGACAGTTTTGATTCGGGAGCTTTCTTT.

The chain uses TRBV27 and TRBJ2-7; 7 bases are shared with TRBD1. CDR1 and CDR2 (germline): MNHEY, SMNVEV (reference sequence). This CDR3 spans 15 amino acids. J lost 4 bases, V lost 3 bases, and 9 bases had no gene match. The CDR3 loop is CASSFTGVPPYEQYF. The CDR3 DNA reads TGTGCCAGCAGTTTTACAGGGGTACCTCCTTACGAGCAGTACTTC.

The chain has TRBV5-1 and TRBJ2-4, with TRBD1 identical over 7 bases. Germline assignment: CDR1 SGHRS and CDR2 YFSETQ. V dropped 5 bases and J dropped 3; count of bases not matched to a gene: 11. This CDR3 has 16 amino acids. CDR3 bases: TGCGCCAGCAGTCTTGGACAGGAACGGATCAAAAACATTCAGTACTTC. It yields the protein CASSLGQERIKNIQYF.

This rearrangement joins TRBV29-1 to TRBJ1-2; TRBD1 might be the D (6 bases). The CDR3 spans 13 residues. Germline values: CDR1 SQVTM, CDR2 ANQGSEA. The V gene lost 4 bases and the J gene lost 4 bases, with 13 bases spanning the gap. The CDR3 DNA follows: TGCAGCGTTGGCAACAGGGTTTCCTATGGCTACACCTTC. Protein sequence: CSVGNRVSYGYTF.

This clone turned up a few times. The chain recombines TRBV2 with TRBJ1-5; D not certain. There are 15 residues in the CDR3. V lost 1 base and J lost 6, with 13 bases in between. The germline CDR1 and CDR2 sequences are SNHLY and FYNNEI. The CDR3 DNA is TGTGCCAGCAGTGAAGAATCCGGAGCTGCTCAGCCCCAGCATTTT. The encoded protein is CASSEESGAAQPQHF. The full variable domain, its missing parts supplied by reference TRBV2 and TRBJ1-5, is EPEVTQTPSHQVTQMGQEVILRCVPISNHLYFYWYRQILGQKVEFLVSFYNNEISEKSEIFDDQFSVERPDGSNFTLKIRSTKLEDSAMYFCASSEESGAAQPQHFGDGTRLSIL.

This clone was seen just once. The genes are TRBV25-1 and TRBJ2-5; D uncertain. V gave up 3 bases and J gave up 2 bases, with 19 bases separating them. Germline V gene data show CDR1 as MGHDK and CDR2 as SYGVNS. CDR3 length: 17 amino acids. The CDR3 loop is CASSDVGQTELQETQYF. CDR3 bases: TGTGCCAGCAGTGATGTCGGGCAAACAGAGCTACAAGAGACCCAGTACTTC.

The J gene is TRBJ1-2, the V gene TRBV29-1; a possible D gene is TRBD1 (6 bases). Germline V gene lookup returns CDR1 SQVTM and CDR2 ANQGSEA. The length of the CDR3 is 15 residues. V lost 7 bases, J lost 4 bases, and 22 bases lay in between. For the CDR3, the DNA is TGCAGCGGCTACCTACCTGAGCAGGGGACCTATGGCTACACCTTC. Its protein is CSGYLPEQGTYGYTF.

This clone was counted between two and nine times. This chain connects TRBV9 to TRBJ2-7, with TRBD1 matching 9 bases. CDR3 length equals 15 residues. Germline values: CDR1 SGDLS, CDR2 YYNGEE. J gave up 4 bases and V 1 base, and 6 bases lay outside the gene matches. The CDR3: CASSVQQGAVYEQYF. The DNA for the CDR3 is TGTGCCAGCAGCGTACAACAGGGGGCAGTGTACGAGCAGTACTTC.

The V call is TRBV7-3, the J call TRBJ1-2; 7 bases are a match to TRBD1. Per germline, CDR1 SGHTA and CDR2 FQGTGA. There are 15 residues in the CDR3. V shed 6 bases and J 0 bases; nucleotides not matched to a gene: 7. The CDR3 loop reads CASSWTGTANYGYTF. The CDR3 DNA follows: TGTGCCAGCAGTTGGACCGGGACAGCTAACTATGGCTACACCTTC.

CDR3 amino acids: CASSLVSGFYEQYF. DNA of the CDR3: TGTGCCAGCAGCTTAGTGTCCGGATTCTACGAGCAGTACTTC. The gene calls are TRBV11-3 and TRBJ2-7; no reliable D call. The V gene lost 1 base and the J gene lost 3 bases, with 10 bases spanning the gap. In germline, CDR1 is SGHNT, CDR2 YENEEA. The CDR3 runs to 14 residues.

The CDR3 DNA reads TGTGCCAGCTCACCGGGATCGCATGGCTACACCTTC. Protein product: CASSPGSHGYTF. This chain uses TRBV18 with TRBJ1-2, with D unclear. Germline V gives CDR1 KGHSH, CDR2 LQKENI. The CDR3 runs 12 residues. The germline V and J ends were trimmed by 3 bases and 6 bases, with 8 bases remaining between them.

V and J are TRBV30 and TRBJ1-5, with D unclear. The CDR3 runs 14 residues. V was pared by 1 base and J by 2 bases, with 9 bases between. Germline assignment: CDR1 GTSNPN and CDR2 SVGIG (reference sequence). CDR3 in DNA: TGTGCCTGGAGTGCCACAAGGGGCAATCAGCCCCAGCATTTT. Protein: CAWSATRGNQPQHF.

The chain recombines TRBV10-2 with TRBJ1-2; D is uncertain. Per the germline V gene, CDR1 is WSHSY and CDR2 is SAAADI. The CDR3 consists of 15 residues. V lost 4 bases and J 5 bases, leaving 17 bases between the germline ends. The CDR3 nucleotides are TGCGCCAGCAGTGTCGGGGAATCTCCCTCTTATGGCTACACCTTC. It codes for CASSVGESPSYGYTF.

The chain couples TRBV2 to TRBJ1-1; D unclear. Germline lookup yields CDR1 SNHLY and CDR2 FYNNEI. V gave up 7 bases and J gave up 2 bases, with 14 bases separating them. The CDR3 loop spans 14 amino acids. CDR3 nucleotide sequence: TGTGCCAGCATCAAGCAGGCGGTTAACACTGAAGCTTTCTTT. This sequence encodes CASIKQAVNTEAFF.